Listed here are 20 T cell receptor beta chains from one sample, sequenced in a study of OX40 agonist ivuxolimab in advanced cancers. Method: immunoSEQ multiplex PCR; TCRdb's copy keeps in-frame clones and lacks some. Of 65,000 or so clones in the sample, roughly 82% were seen once. The source was CD4+ or CD8+ T cells sorted from blood, collected in a trial of the OX40 agonist ivuxolimab. These receptors were obtained from an adult with an advanced solid tumor such as melanoma, head and neck, liver or kidney cancer.

The chain couples TRBV30 to TRBJ2-1; no definite D call. CDR3 length equals 13 residues. The germline V gene has CDR1 GTSNPN and CDR2 SVGIG (reference sequence). V was pared by 4 bases and J by 4 bases, with 11 bases between. The CDR3 nucleotides read TGTGCCTGGAATAGGGAAACTTACAATGAGCAGTTCTTC. Encoded protein: CAWNRETYNEQFF.

This clone was observed a single time. The chain is built from TRBV4-3 and TRBJ2-1; maybe TRBD2 (7 bases). Between the trimmed V and J ends, which lost 1 base and 5 bases, there was a span of 12 bases. CDR3 length: 15 amino acids. Germline V gene data show CDR1 as LGHNA and CDR2 as YSLEER. The CDR3 region has the DNA TGCGCCAGCAGCCAAGTGTGGGGGGGCCACAATGAGCAGTTCTTC. It encodes CASSQVWGGHNEQFF.

The chain joins TRBV30 to TRBJ1-6, with D perhaps TRBD1 (6 bases). CDR1 GTSNPN and CDR2 SVGIG come from the germline V gene (reference sequence). The V gene lost 2 bases and the J gene lost 8 bases, with 7 bases spanning the gap. The length of the CDR3 is 12 residues. CDR3 DNA sequence: TGTGCCTGGAGTTACAGGGATTCACCCCTCCACTTT. Translated: CAWSYRDSPLHF.

The V and J genes are TRBV9 and TRBJ2-4; D might be TRBD2 (5 bases). The CDR3 is 14 amino acids. Germline CDR1 and CDR2: SGDLS and YYNGEE. V was cut by 2 bases and J by 6 bases, with 12 bases left in between. The DNA for the CDR3 is TGTGCCAGCAGCGTCGGTGGTGGGAGAAACATTCAGTACTTC. Its translation: CASSVGGGRNIQYF.

This chain uses TRBV11-3 with TRBJ2-3; 8 positions match TRBD2. Trimming took 7 bases from V and 2 from J; bases not matched to a gene: 2. CDR1 and CDR2 (germline): SGHNT, YENEEA. The CDR3 runs to 13 residues. The CDR3 protein is CASTGGPTDTQYF. The CDR3 coding sequence is TGTGCCAGCACGGGGGGGCCCACAGATACGCAGTATTTT.

V is TRBV5-6 and J is TRBJ2-1, with TRBD2 matching 10 bases. The V gene's germline CDR1 is SGHDT and CDR2 YYEEEE. J gave up 4 bases and V 5 bases, and 9 bases lay outside the gene matches. The CDR3 is 16 amino acids. CDR3 sequence (DNA): TGTGCCAGCAGTCTTCGTACTAGCGGGGCATACAATGAGCAGTTCTTC. It encodes CASSLRTSGAYNEQFF.

This clone came up once. This chain uses TRBV2 with TRBJ2-1; no clear D gene. V lost 4 bases to trimming and J lost 10 bases, with 5 bases between them. CDR1 SNHLY and CDR2 FYNNEI come from the germline V gene. The CDR3 runs 10 residues. CDR3 DNA: TGTGCCAGCAGTGTCGGGGAGCAGTTCTTC. It is translated as CASSVGEQFF.

The chain combines TRBV5-6 with TRBJ2-3; TRBD1 aligns across 9 bases. With V trimmed by 1 base and J by 3 bases, 9 bases remained unmatched. This CDR3 is built from 17 residues. Germline V gene data show CDR1 as SGHDT and CDR2 as YYEEEE. The CDR3 here is CASSLRTGTGRTDTQYF. CDR3 nucleotides: TGTGCCAGCAGCTTGCGCACCGGGACAGGGAGGACAGATACGCAGTATTTT.

This clone was detected a few times. The chain uses TRBV29-1 and TRBJ2-1, with D possibly being TRBD1 or TRBD2 (5 bases each). Trimming pared 8 bases from V and 5 bases from J, leaving 16 bases between. CDR1 is SQVTM, CDR2 ANQGSEA, per germline. The CDR3 contains 13 residues. CDR3 region: CSTTGTDNNEQFF. CDR3 coding DNA: TGCAGCACCACCGGGACCGATAACAATGAGCAGTTCTTC.

The rearrangement joins TRBV15 to TRBJ1-5, with D possibly being TRBD1 (5 bases). In germline, CDR1 is LNHNV, CDR2 YYDKDF (reference sequence). Trimming left V 0 bases short and J 4 bases short, with 10 bases between. This CDR3 is 15 amino acids long. The CDR3: CATSREREGNQPQHF. The CDR3 DNA reads as TGTGCCACCAGCAGAGAGCGCGAGGGGAATCAGCCCCAGCATTTT.

The chain links TRBV10-3 to TRBJ2-7; the D gene is possibly TRBD2 (6 bases). The germline gives CDR1 ENHRY, CDR2 SYGVKD. V lost 0 bases and J lost 4, with 16 bases in between. This CDR3 spans 16 amino acids. As DNA, the CDR3 is TGTGCCATCAGTGAGTCGTTCGGCCCCCTAGCGTACGAGCAGTACTTC. It translates to CAISESFGPLAYEQYF.

This rearrangement joins TRBV10-3 to TRBJ2-7, with a weak D call TRBD1 (5 bases). Trimming stripped 11 bases from V and 4 bases from J, with 12 bases between. Germline V CDR1 and CDR2: ENHRY, SYGVKD. The CDR3 sequence is 11 residues long. The CDR3 nucleotides read TGTGCCTCGACAGAAAGGTACGAGCAGTACTTC. This gives the protein CASTERYEQYF.

This clone showed up just once. The V gene is TRBV15, the J gene TRBJ2-1, with 11 bases fitting TRBD2. The germline V gene encodes CDR1 LNHNV and CDR2 YYDKDF (reference sequence). The V and J ends lost 0 bases and 7 bases, in that order; junction bases with no gene match: 8. This CDR3 spans 17 amino acids. The CDR3 protein is CATSRELAGGIWNEQFF. The DNA of the CDR3 is TGTGCCACCAGCAGAGAGCTAGCGGGGGGAATATGGAATGAGCAGTTCTTC.

The chain couples TRBV4-1 to TRBJ2-3; D perhaps matches TRBD1 (5 bases). The V end was cut by 1 base, the J end by 4 bases, with 12 bases between. The CDR3 length is 15 residues. Germline-derived CDR1 and CDR2 are MGHRA and YSYEKL. The CDR3 sequence is CASSQGQGRSDTQYF. The DNA for the CDR3 is TGCGCCAGCAGCCAAGGTCAGGGTAGGTCAGATACGCAGTATTTT.

The chain combines TRBV30 with TRBJ2-1; 7 bases agree with TRBD1. This CDR3 spans 14 amino acids. The germline CDR1 and CDR2 sequences are GTSNPN and SVGIG (reference sequence). The trim removed 2 bases at V and 4 bases at J, leaving 5 bases unmatched. As DNA, the CDR3 is TGTGCCTGGAGTTTTCCGGGACAGTACAATGAGCAGTTCTTC. Its protein product is CAWSFPGQYNEQFF.

This sequence joins TRBV20-1 and TRBJ2-3, with no clear D. Germline V gene data show CDR1 as DFQATT and CDR2 as SNEGSKA (reference sequence). The CDR3 runs 10 residues. V lost 6 bases and J lost 5, with 6 bases in between. The CDR3 DNA follows: TGCAGTGCCCCCTTAGATACGCAGTATTTT. Protein: CSAPLDTQYF.

The chain recombines TRBV7-8 with TRBJ2-2; TRBD2 matches 10 bases. The germline gives CDR1 SGHVS, CDR2 FQNEAQ. J lost 5 bases, V lost 3 bases, and 0 bases had no gene match. The CDR3 length is 14 residues. The chain's CDR3 is CASSLGLATGELFF. CDR3 DNA: TGTGCCAGCAGCTTGGGACTAGCGACCGGGGAGCTGTTTTTT.

V usage is TRBV5-4 and J usage is TRBJ2-7; 13 bases line up with TRBD2. CDR3 length: 16 amino acids. Germline CDR1 reads SGHNT; CDR2 reads YYREEE (reference sequence). The V and J ends lost 4 bases and 3 bases, in that order; junction bases with no gene match: 7. The CDR3 region is CASSTPGLAGVYEQYF. The CDR3 nucleotides read TGTGCCAGCAGCACCCCTGGACTAGCGGGAGTCTACGAGCAGTACTTC.

J is TRBJ1-2 and V is TRBV27, with D maybe TRBD1 (5 bases). The CDR3 length is 15 residues. Trimming took off 11 bases at V and 0 bases at J, with 19 bases between the two ends. Germline values: CDR1 MNHEY, CDR2 SMNVEV (reference sequence). This CDR3 is CAPPLGEVANYGYTF. In DNA, the CDR3 is TGTGCCCCCCCCCTGGGGGAGGTAGCTAACTATGGCTACACCTTC.

V gene TRBV5-1 combines with J gene TRBJ2-7; D call uncertain. V was pared by 0 bases and J by 6 bases, with 4 bases between. Germline V CDR1 and CDR2: SGHRS, YFSETQ. This CDR3 contains 11 residues. CDR3 DNA: TGCGCCAGCAGCTTGGATAGCGAGCAGTACTTC. This encodes CASSLDSEQYF.